These T cell receptor beta chains were read from a single sample in a study of shared clonotypes between healthy human individuals. Clones were read by immunoSEQ multiplex PCR, and TCRdb kept only the in-frame ones, dropping some. Of roughly 1,500,000 clones listed, around 98.5% are singletons. Material for sequencing was naive CD4+ T cells sorted from blood. Every receptor here comes from a man aged 25-45 years in good health. Both conserved end residues are part of each CDR3. Each record gives: J gene, D gene, V gene, clone size, CDR3 protein, CDR3 DNA. D genes are given only for firm matches. Clone sizes are given selectively: once, few, many, or a class where the clone is expanded.

TRBJ2-4 TRBD1 TRBV25-1 once CASSENRQGISLDIQYF TGTGCCAGCAGTGAGAACAGACAGGGGATAAGTTTAGACATTCAGTACTTC
TRBJ2-6 - TRBV6-4 - CASSDGLAAGGANVLTF TGTGCCAGCAGTGACGGCCTCGCAGCGGGTGGGGCCAACGTCCTGACTTTC
TRBJ2-7 - TRBV15 - CATSRDRVDDEQYF TGTGCCACCAGCAGAGACAGGGTAGACGACGAGCAGTACTTC
TRBJ2-3 - TRBV14 - CASSPRVIRPTDTQYF TGTGCCAGCAGTCCCCGAGTAATCCGTCCCACAGATACGCAGTATTTT
TRBJ2-3 - TRBV7-2 - CASAAYALTTDTQYF TGTGCCAGCGCGGCGTATGCCCTTACTACAGATACGCAGTATTTT
TRBJ2-1 - TRBV28 - CASSLYGDLRNEQFF TGTGCCAGCAGTTTATACGGAGATCTAAGGAATGAGCAGTTCTTC
TRBJ2-7 - TRBV5-8 - CASRWAGQTYEQYF TGTGCCAGCAGATGGGCGGGTCAAACCTACGAGCAGTACTTC
TRBJ1-4 - TRBV2 - CASSSSGTYEKLFF TGTGCCAGCAGCTCGTCCGGGACATATGAAAAACTGTTTTTT
TRBJ2-5 - TRBV6-1 - CASSEGPREEETQYF TGTGCCAGCAGTGAAGGACCAAGGGAGGAGGAGACCCAGTACTTC
TRBJ2-3 TRBD2 TRBV19 - CASRTGRASTDTQYF TGTGCCAGTAGGACCGGGAGGGCCTCCACAGATACGCAGTATTTT
TRBJ2-5 - TRBV14 once CASSQDIGGRLETQYF TGTGCCAGCAGCCAAGATATTGGAGGAAGGTTGGAGACCCAGTACTTC
TRBJ2-5 - TRBV11-2 - CASSSGVGSQETQYF TGTGCCAGCAGCTCTGGAGTAGGAAGCCAAGAGACCCAGTACTTC
TRBJ2-2 TRBD1 TRBV29-1 - CSVGTGGLNTGELFF TGCAGCGTCGGGACAGGGGGCCTCAACACCGGGGAGCTGTTTTTT
TRBJ2-6 - TRBV5-1 - CASSLLSGANVLTF TGCGCCAGCAGCTTGCTTTCTGGGGCCAACGTCCTGACTTTC
TRBJ2-2 TRBD2 TRBV7-9 - CASSLVREATGELFF TGTGCCAGCAGCTTAGTACGGGAGGCTACCGGGGAGCTGTTTTTT
TRBJ2-7 TRBD1 TRBV5-6 - CASSISGTGYHEQYF TGTGCCAGCAGCATTTCCGGGACAGGGTACCACGAGCAGTACTTC
TRBJ2-5 - TRBV7-2 - CASRTGKETQYF TGTGCCAGCAGGACGGGAAAAGAGACCCAGTACTTC
TRBJ1-5 - TRBV5-1 - CASSPDGSNQPQHF TGCGCCAGCAGCCCGGACGGGAGCAATCAGCCCCAGCATTTT
TRBJ2-2 - TRBV5-1 once CASSYYTGELFF TGCGCCAGCAGCTATTACACCGGGGAGCTGTTTTTT
TRBJ1-1 - TRBV7-9 - CASSSTRAWVTRQRFEAFF TGTGCCAGCAGCTCGACCCGGGCCTGGGTGACACGACAACGATTTGAAGCTTTCTTT
TRBJ2-1 TRBD2 TRBV9 - CASSVAITGLEGEQFF TGTGCCAGCAGCGTAGCTATCACGGGACTAGAGGGTGAGCAGTTCTTC
TRBJ1-3 - TRBV11-2 - CASSLETGNTIYF TGTGCCAGCAGCTTAGAGACTGGAAACACCATATATTTT
TRBJ1-5 TRBD1 TRBV18 - CASSTLDRGSRQPQHF TGTGCCAGCTCAACCCTCGACAGGGGTAGTAGACAGCCCCAGCATTTT
TRBJ2-5 - TRBV5-1 - CASRMGPGPQETQYF TGCGCCAGCAGAATGGGACCGGGACCCCAAGAGACCCAGTACTTC
TRBJ2-3 TRBD1 TRBV29-1 - CSAGVGQGGTDTQYF TGCAGCGCTGGAGTCGGACAGGGCGGCACAGATACGCAGTATTTT
TRBJ2-2 TRBD1 TRBV7-9 - CASRDRGVTGELFF TGTGCCAGCAGGGACAGGGGCGTCACCGGGGAGCTGTTTTTT
TRBJ2-3 - TRBV19 - CASGSSFSTDTQYF TGTGCCAGTGGTTCCTCGTTCAGTACAGATACGCAGTATTTT
TRBJ1-5 TRBD1 TRBV5-8 - CASSPGQLSNQPQHF TGTGCCAGCAGCCCGGGACAGCTTAGCAATCAGCCCCAGCATTTT
TRBJ2-1 - TRBV5-4 once CASTPMVPSDEQFF TGTGCCAGCACCCCTATGGTTCCTAGCGATGAGCAGTTCTTC
TRBJ2-7 - TRBV25-1 - CASSPRVSSYEQYF TGTGCCAGCAGTCCACGGGTCAGCTCCTACGAGCAGTACTTC
TRBJ2-5 TRBD2 TRBV29-1 - CSVAQDTSGPETQYF TGCAGCGTGGCCCAAGACACTAGCGGGCCGGAGACCCAGTACTTC
TRBJ2-7 - TRBV6-5 - CASSYLTGSSYEQYF TGTGCCAGCAGTTACTTAACAGGGAGCTCCTACGAGCAGTACTTC
TRBJ2-7 - TRBV27 - CASSSLYEQYF TGTGCCAGCAGTTCTCTCTACGAGCAGTACTTC